The rows below give T cell receptor beta chains drawn from one sample of a study of vaccination effects on CD4 cells after COVID-19. These receptors' targets are unknown. Libraries were prepared by immunoSEQ multiplex PCR; TCRdb keeps only in-frame clonotypes and omits some of them. The table has over 15,000 clones, about 70% seen once; the top ten hold roughly 20%. This material consisted of CD4+ T cells from PBMCs cultured with SARS-CoV-2 spike peptides, taken after COVID-19 vaccination. These receptors were taken from a human donor who had a prior SARS-CoV-2 infection. The CDR3 runs from the conserved cysteine through the conserved F or W. The order of the fields is clone size, J gene, D gene, V gene, CDR3 protein, CDR3 DNA. A D gene is named only where the DNA matches it firmly. Some rows mark clone size as missing; the rest say once, few, many or name a class of expanded clone.

>-|TRBJ1-4|-|TRBV6-5
CASSLGSTNEKLFF
TGTGCCAGCAGCCTTGGGTCAACTAATGAAAAACTGTTTTTT
>-|TRBJ2-2|-|TRBV10-2
CASGTSSIGELFF
TGCGCCAGCGGGACGTCTAGCATCGGGGAGCTGTTTTTT
>-|TRBJ2-7|-|TRBV12-3/TRBV12-4
CASSLLGTYEQYF
TGTGCCAGCAGTTTGTTGGGGACCTACGAGCAGTACTTC
>-|TRBJ1-3|-|TRBV6-2/TRBV6-3
CASRPDPHRVSGNTIYF
TGTGCCAGCAGACCTGACCCACACCGGGTCTCTGGAAACACCATATATTTT
>-|TRBJ2-7|TRBD1|TRBV11-3
CASRRQGAYEQYF
TGTGCCAGCAGACGACAGGGCGCCTACGAGCAGTACTTC
>once|TRBJ2-1|TRBD1|TRBV7-2
CASRTNRGYNEQFF
TGTGCCAGCAGGACAAACAGGGGATACAATGAGCAGTTCTTC
>-|TRBJ1-5|-|TRBV28
CASVLGRNSNQPQHF
TGTGCCAGCGTCCTCGGACGGAATAGCAATCAGCCCCAGCATTTT
>-|TRBJ2-7|-|TRBV4-2
CASSPQRGSSYEQYF
TGTGCCAGCAGCCCTCAAAGAGGGAGCTCCTACGAGCAGTACTTC
>-|TRBJ1-4|-|TRBV19
CASNRATNEKLFF
TGTGCCAGTAACAGAGCAACTAATGAAAAACTGTTTTTT
>-|TRBJ2-3|-|TRBV12-3/TRBV12-4
CASSLDPHTQYF
TGTGCCAGCAGTTTAGATCCACATACGCAGTATTTT
>-|TRBJ1-3|-|TRBV4-2
CASSQEFRVSGNTIYF
TGTGCCAGCAGCCAAGAGTTCCGGGTCTCTGGAAACACCATATATTTT
>-|TRBJ2-7|-|TRBV11-2
CASSRQTYEQYF
TGTGCCAGCAGCCGCCAAACCTACGAGCAGTACTTC
>-|TRBJ1-6|TRBD1|TRBV18
CASHQTGSLNSPLHF
TGTGCCAGCCACCAGACAGGGAGTCTGAATTCACCCCTCCACTTT
>-|TRBJ2-5|-|TRBV9
CASSVGGGGQETQYF
TGTGCCAGCAGCGTGGGGGGAGGGGGACAAGAGACCCAGTACTTC
>-|TRBJ2-7|TRBD2|TRBV7-7
CASSPGGGGSYEQYF
TGTGCTAGCAGCCCCGGCGGGGGGGGCTCCTACGAGCAGTACTTC
>-|TRBJ2-7|TRBD2|TRBV2
CASSPRRGSLYEQYF
TGTGCCAGCAGTCCCCGGCGGGGGTCCCTTTACGAGCAGTACTTC
>once|TRBJ1-2|TRBD1|TRBV4-1
CASSQDLGRGNYGYTF
TGCGCCAGCAGCCAAGATCTCGGCAGGGGGAACTATGGCTACACCTTC
>-|TRBJ2-7|TRBD1|TRBV6-2/TRBV6-3
CASSYLGQGLSYEQYF
TGTGCCAGCAGTTATTTGGGACAGGGGCTTTCCTACGAGCAGTACTTC
>once|TRBJ2-7|TRBD2|TRBV5-5
CASSLEAGTSFAEQYF
TGTGCCAGCAGCTTGGAGGCAGGGACTAGTTTCGCCGAGCAGTACTTC
>once|TRBJ2-5|TRBD1|TRBV6-1
CASSKDWTGLVETQYF
TGTGCCAGCAGTAAAGATTGGACAGGGTTGGTGGAGACCCAGTACTTC
>-|TRBJ1-3|-|TRBV3-1/TRBV3-2
CASSQTSGNTIYF
TGTGCCAGCAGCCAAACATCCGGAAACACCATATATTTT
>once|TRBJ2-2|-|TRBV29-1
CSVGGTGELFF
TGCAGCGTTGGGGGCACCGGGGAGCTGTTTTTT
>-|TRBJ1-2|-|TRBV5-6
CASSLLRAEFYGYTF
TGTGCCAGCAGCTTGTTGCGGGCCGAATTCTATGGCTACACCTTC
>-|TRBJ2-5|-|TRBV19
CASSISGSEETQYF
TGTGCCAGTAGTATTTCCGGGAGCGAAGAGACCCAGTACTTC
>-|TRBJ2-7|TRBD2|TRBV18
CASSPSLAGDLSYEQYF
TGTGCCAGCTCTCCCAGCCTAGCGGGAGACCTCTCCTACGAGCAGTACTTC
>once|TRBJ1-2|-|TRBV2
CASSEYTSVYGYTF
TGTGCCAGCAGTGAATACACCTCCGTCTATGGCTACACCTTC
>-|TRBJ2-7|TRBD2|TRBV7-2
CASSPTRGGEQYF
TGTGCCAGCAGCCCTACCCGGGGGGGCGAGCAGTACTTC
>-|TRBJ2-2|TRBD1|TRBV4-3
CASSQSTGHTGELFF
TGCGCCAGCAGCCAATCGACAGGGCACACCGGGGAGCTGTTTTTT
>-|TRBJ1-1|-|TRBV24-1
CATSDPGGEAFF
TGTGCCACCAGTGACCCCGGCGGTGAAGCTTTCTTT
>-|TRBJ2-3|-|TRBV7-3
CASSLTGRDGTSTDTQYF
TGTGCCAGCAGCTTAACCGGGAGAGACGGCACTAGCACAGATACGCAGTATTTT